Presented here are 15 T cell receptor beta chains from one specimen sequenced in a study of CD4 T cells in relation to SARS-CoV-2 and coronaviruses. The antigens these receptors bind are not known. Profiling relied on immunoSEQ multiplex PCR, and the TCRdb table lists in-frame clones only, not all of them. The sample carries some 21,000 clones, less than 85% recorded once. Before the COVID-19 pandemic, during about 2010-2018, CD4+ T cells were taken from unexposed donors. After about 10 days of culture, CD4+ T cells were isolated. The specimen was CD4+ T cells from PBMCs, cultured in vitro. Source of these receptors: a human donor in good health.

This clone was counted between two and nine times. The V gene is TRBV18, the J gene TRBJ2-3; TRBD2 aligns across 11 bases. CDR1 is KGHSH and CDR2 is LQKENI in the germline V gene. The CDR3 contains 16 residues. With 3 bases clipped from V and 2 bases from J, the junction kept 4 bases outside the gene matches. The CDR3 loop reads CASSPIAGGPTDTQYF. In DNA, the CDR3 is TGTGCCAGCTCACCCATAGCGGGAGGGCCCACAGATACGCAGTATTTT.

This chain connects TRBV28 to TRBJ2-3, with TRBD2 identical over 9 bases. V shed 4 bases, J shed 1 base, and the junction held 6 bases outside the gene matches. The germline gives CDR1 MDHEN, CDR2 SYDVKM. The CDR3 is 16 amino acids. CDR3 nucleotides: TGTGCCAGCAGTTCAGCGGGGGGACTAGGCACAGATACGCAGTATTTT. Translating it yields CASSSAGGLGTDTQYF.

This chain joins TRBV24-1 and TRBJ2-2; D not resolved. Germline V CDR1 and CDR2: KGHDR, SFDVKD. Deletions cut 3 bases from V and 7 bases from J, with 11 bases between. The CDR3 runs to 14 residues. The CDR3 DNA is TGTGCCACCAGTGATAACGGACCCCTCGGGGAGCTGTTTTTT. Amino acids: CATSDNGPLGELFF.

There are a few counts of this clone. The V gene is TRBV6-5, the J gene TRBJ1-3; 9 bases match TRBD1. This CDR3 comprises 15 residues. Germline lookup yields CDR1 MNHEY and CDR2 SVGAGI. V shed 8 bases and J 4 bases; nucleotides not matched to a gene: 9. In nucleotides, the CDR3 is TGTGCCAGCTCCGAAGAGACAGGGGGAGGAAACACCATATATTTT. Amino acids: CASSEETGGGNTIYF.

V usage is TRBV7-9 and J usage is TRBJ1-6; 7 bases line up with TRBD1. Germline CDR1 is SEHNR and CDR2 is FQNEAQ (reference sequence). Unmatched junction bases numbered 6, after V lost 4 bases and J lost 6 bases. The CDR3 consists of 15 residues. As DNA, the CDR3 is TGTGCCAGCAGCTGGGGACAGAGTAGTAATTCACCCCTCCACTTT. This encodes CASSWGQSSNSPLHF.

The chain employs TRBV3-1 (or the pseudogene TRBV3-2) and TRBJ2-1; TRBD2 matches 8 bases. The length of the CDR3 is 16 residues. Germline V gene lookup returns CDR1 LGHDT and CDR2 YNNKEL (reference sequence). J gave up 9 bases and V 4 bases, and 14 bases lay outside the gene matches. CDR3 loop: CASSPPTAGGSGEQFF. The CDR3 DNA reads as TGTGCCAGCAGCCCCCCGACGGCGGGAGGTAGCGGTGAGCAGTTCTTC.

This clone was detected a few times. The rearrangement uses TRBV2 and TRBJ2-7, with no clear D. The CDR3 is 11 amino acids. Trimming left V 4 bases short and J 5 bases short, with 6 bases between. Germline assignment: CDR1 SNHLY and CDR2 FYNNEI. The CDR3 DNA reads as TGTGCCAGCAGTGCGCGTGACGAGCAGTACTTC. It codes for CASSARDEQYF.

This chain links TRBV6-1 with TRBJ2-1; 12 nucleotides line up with TRBD2. This CDR3 is built from 16 residues. V shed 4 bases and J 5 bases; nucleotides not matched to a gene: 6. Germline assignment: CDR1 MNHNS and CDR2 SASEGT. In nucleotides, the CDR3 is TGTGCCAGCAGTGTAACGGGACTAGCGGGTGACAATGAGCAGTTCTTC. It specifies CASSVTGLAGDNEQFF.

This clone was seen only once. The rearrangement links TRBV20-1 to TRBJ1-6; D is undetermined. The CDR3 consists of 13 residues. Trimming removed 3 bases at V and 5 bases at J, with 8 bases between. The germline CDR1 and CDR2 sequences are DFQATT and SNEGSKA (reference sequence). The CDR3 region has the DNA TGCAGTGCTAGTGACGTGAATAATTCACCCCTCCACTTT. It yields the protein CSASDVNNSPLHF.

The chain joins TRBV7-3 to TRBJ2-2; TRBD1 matches 10 bases. There are 14 residues in the CDR3. V was clipped by 2 bases and J by 7 bases; unmatched bases: 1. The germline gives CDR1 SGHTA, CDR2 FQGTGA. The CDR3 sequence: CASSLDRGHGELFF. CDR3 sequence (DNA): TGTGCCAGCAGCTTAGACAGGGGGCACGGGGAGCTGTTTTTT.

The J gene is TRBJ1-5, the V gene TRBV2, with D possibly TRBD1 on 6 matching bases. V lost 6 bases and J lost 2, with 11 bases in between. This CDR3 spans 14 amino acids. The germline CDR1 and CDR2 sequences are SNHLY and FYNNEI. The CDR3 region has the DNA TGTGCCAGCAGCCGGGACATGGGCAATCAGCCCCAGCATTTT. It codes for CASSRDMGNQPQHF.

The chain joins TRBV4-2 to TRBJ2-2, with D unclear. The length of the CDR3 is 12 residues. The V end was cut by 0 bases, the J end by 6 bases, with 2 bases between. CDR1 LGHNA and CDR2 YNFKEQ come from the germline V gene. CDR3 nucleotides: TGTGCCAGCAGCCAAGAAGCCGGGGAGCTGTTTTTT. As protein: CASSQEAGELFF.

V usage is TRBV5-4 and J usage is TRBJ2-1; 14 bases fit TRBD2. The CDR3 covers 16 residues. Germline assignment: CDR1 SGHNT and CDR2 YYREEE (reference sequence). Trimming removed 4 bases from V and 9 bases from J; junction bases left unmatched: 9. CDR3 residues: CASSDKTSGREGEQFF. CDR3 nucleotides: TGTGCCAGCAGCGACAAGACTAGCGGGAGGGAGGGTGAGCAGTTCTTC.

Only one count was recorded for this clone. The chain combines TRBV4-1 with TRBJ1-1; D perhaps matches TRBD1 (5 bases). Per germline, CDR1 MGHRA and CDR2 YSYEKL. The V and J ends lost 4 bases and 7 bases respectively, with 19 bases between them. CDR3 length equals 15 residues. Here the CDR3 DNA reads TGCGCCAGCAGCCGGGAAACGAGGGGCCAGAGTGAAGCTTTCTTT. It codes for CASSRETRGQSEAFF.

A single count supports this clone. J is TRBJ1-1 and V is TRBV27; 9 bases agree with TRBD1. The CDR3 sequence is 14 residues long. Losses at the gene ends were 8 bases for V and 3 bases for J; bases not matched to a gene: 7. Germline loops: CDR1 MNHEY, CDR2 SMNVEV (reference sequence). CDR3: CASGPGDRDTEAFF. The DNA for the CDR3 is TGTGCCAGCGGCCCCGGGGACAGGGACACTGAAGCTTTCTTT.